A selection of T cell receptor beta chains follows, all from one sample in a study of control samples from healthy donors and cancer patients. Generated by immunoSEQ multiplex PCR, the TCRdb table keeps only in-frame clones and is missing some. Of under 150,000 clones listed, roughly 92% are singletons. Sample: blood. The receptor source for this set is a man aged 25-45 years in good health. CDR3s leave out the opening cysteine and the closing phenylalanine or tryptophan. Each record gives: J gene, V gene, CDR3 protein.

j_call: TRBJ2-1
v_call: TRBV20-1
cdr3_aa: SAGGLADNEQF

j_call: TRBJ1-1
v_call: TRBV30
cdr3_aa: AWTGRTEAF

j_call: TRBJ1-1
v_call: TRBV4-3
cdr3_aa: ASSQDRWENTEAF

j_call: TRBJ2-2
v_call: TRBV15
cdr3_aa: ATSSPLSGSTGELF

j_call: TRBJ2-1
v_call: TRBV9
cdr3_aa: ASSGQGTPTQNNEQF

j_call: TRBJ2-7
v_call: TRBV3-1/TRBV3-2
cdr3_aa: ASSPRGSTSYEQY

j_call: TRBJ1-1
v_call: TRBV6-5
cdr3_aa: ASTPTGRRTEAF

j_call: TRBJ2-5
v_call: TRBV7-9
cdr3_aa: ASSLGPRGRGQETQY

j_call: TRBJ1-6
v_call: TRBV6-6
cdr3_aa: ASSRAGVNSPLH

j_call: TRBJ1-1
v_call: TRBV2
cdr3_aa: ASGQERWGEAF

j_call: TRBJ1-2
v_call: TRBV7-9
cdr3_aa: ASSHGRLSNNYGYT

j_call: TRBJ1-2
v_call: TRBV7-2
cdr3_aa: ASSTIQGAQINYGYT

j_call: TRBJ2-3
v_call: TRBV21-1
cdr3_aa: ASSEGGTHTDTQY

j_call: TRBJ1-1
v_call: TRBV5-4
cdr3_aa: ASSGPSRAEAF